Here is one T cell receptor (beta chain) with its context. The antigen is undetermined. The data were taken from a study of blood T cells in healthy people across ages. Using a J-beta primer mix together with a sample-barcoded 5' primer, a second PCR was run for about 6 to 12 cycles. TCRdb analysed the 5' RACE reads with MiXCR anew, one entry per CDR3 protein. The sample holds 1.5 million to 2 million distinct CDR3 sequences; about 50% are singletons and the top ten take over 2%. Per sample, extraction of total RNA gave at least 5 micrograms in every case. The CDR3 loop spans 16 amino acids. The V gene's germline CDR1 is SGHVS and CDR2 FQNEAQ. Between the trimmed V and J ends, which lost 6 bases and 2 bases, there was a span of 14 bases. Study findings and constraints: Long-lived donors exceeded aged donors in naive CD4+ cells and diversity.

The V call is TRBV7-8, the J call TRBJ2-6; either TRBD1 or TRBD2 may supply D (5 bases each). This sequence originates from a woman between 40 and 50 years old in good health. Specimen: blood. The CDR3 DNA reads TGTGCCAGCAGGAGGATGGGGACGGCTGGGGCCAACGTCCTGACTTTC. It translates to CASRRMGTAGANVLTF.